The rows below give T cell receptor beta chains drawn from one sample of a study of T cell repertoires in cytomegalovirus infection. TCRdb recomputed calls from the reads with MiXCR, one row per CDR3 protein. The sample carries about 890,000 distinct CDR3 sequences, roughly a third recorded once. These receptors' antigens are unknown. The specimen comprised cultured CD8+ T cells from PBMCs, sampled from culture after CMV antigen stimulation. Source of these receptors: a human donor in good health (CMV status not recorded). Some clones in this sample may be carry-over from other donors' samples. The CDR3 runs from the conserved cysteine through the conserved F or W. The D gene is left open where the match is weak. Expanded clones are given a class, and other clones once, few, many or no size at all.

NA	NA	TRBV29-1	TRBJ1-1	TGCAGCGTGATAGTTATGAACACTGAAGCTTTCTTT	CSVIVMNTEAFF
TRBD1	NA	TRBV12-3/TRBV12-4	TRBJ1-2	TGTGCCAGCAGTTTCGGTGGACAGGCTGATGGCTACACCTTC	CASSFGGQADGYTF
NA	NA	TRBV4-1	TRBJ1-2	TGCGCCAGCAGCCAATGGTTCCAGGAAATAAACTATGGCTACACCTTC	CASSQWFQEINYGYTF
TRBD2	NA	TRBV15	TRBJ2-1	TGTGCCACCACCATTCTAGCGGGGGGAACCTACAATGAGCAGTTCTTC	CATTILAGGTYNEQFF
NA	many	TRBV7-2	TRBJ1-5	TGTGCCAGCAGCTTAGAGGGGGTGGTGGCAGGGCCCTATCAGCCCCAGCATTTT	CASSLEGVVAGPYQPQHF
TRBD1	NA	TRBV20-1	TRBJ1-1	TGCAGTGCTAGTGGGTTCCCGGGACAGGGTAGCACTGAAGCTTTCTTT	CSASGFPGQGSTEAFF
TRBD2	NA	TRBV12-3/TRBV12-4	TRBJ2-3	TGTGCCAGCAGTTCCTCAGCGACTAGCGGCACAGATACGCAGTATTTT	CASSSSATSGTDTQYF
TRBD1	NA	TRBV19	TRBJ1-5	TGTGCCAGTAAGGACAGGGGAGTCCAGCCCCAGCATTTT	CASKDRGVQPQHF
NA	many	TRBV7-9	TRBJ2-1	TGTGCCTCGCCTCCGAGCAGGGCATTTTACAATGAGCAGTTCTTC	CASPPSRAFYNEQFF
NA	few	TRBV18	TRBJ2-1	TGTGCCAGCTCACCGATAAGGGGGACCCAGACGGAGTACAATGAGCAGTTCTTC	CASSPIRGTQTEYNEQFF